This T cell receptor (beta chain) stems from a study of T cell responses to AZD1222 COVID-19 vaccine. Some clones are missing from TCRdb's copy, which holds only in-frame ones; the method was immunoSEQ multiplex PCR. Of some 170,000 clones in the sample, roughly nine tenths were seen once. CDR1 and CDR2 (germline): KGHSH, LQKENI. Unmatched junction bases numbered 2, after V lost 0 bases and J lost 1 base. CDR3 length: 16 amino acids. The source is an adult in good health. This specimen consisted of peripheral blood, obtained on day 0 of AZD1222 vaccination. The chain joins TRBV18 to TRBJ2-2; 7 bases are a match to TRBD2. CDR3 in DNA: TGTGCCAGCTCACCACCCAGCGGGGTGAACACCGGGGAGCTGTTTTTT. It yields the protein CASSPPSGVNTGELFF.